Listed below are T cell receptor beta chains from one sample, sequenced in a study of CD8+ T cells in alopecia areata. Repertoires were generated with immunoSEQ multiplex PCR, while TCRdb's copy carries only in-frame clones and drops some. Among almost 4,500 clones, 60% were seen once, and the ten largest hold 11%. The sequenced sample was skin, obtained at roughly week 36, from a patient treated with tofacitinib. These receptors were taken from a human donor with alopecia areata. Each CDR3 is given with its conserved first and last residue. The D gene is left open where the match is weak. The size of a clone is reported for some rows only, either as once, few or many, or as a class for expanded clones.

abundance	v_gene	d_gene	len	j_gene	CDR3nt	CDR3aa
-	TRBV6-5	-	14	TRBJ2-7	TGTGCCAGCAGCACAGGCCGGACAACAGGGGAGCAGTACTTC	CASSTGRTTGEQYF
-	TRBV6-8	-	12	TRBJ2-7	TGTGCCAGCACGGGGCTGGGTCGCGAGCAGTACTTC	CASTGLGREQYF
-	TRBV19	-	14	TRBJ1-5	TGTGCCAGTAGTATGGTTTACGGCAATCAGCCCCAGCATTTT	CASSMVYGNQPQHF
-	TRBV4-1	-	14	TRBJ2-1	TGCGCCAGCAGCCAAGCTGGGGCTCCCAATGAGCAGTTCTTC	CASSQAGAPNEQFF
-	TRBV7-9	TRBD2	17	TRBJ2-1	TGTGCCAGCAGCCCCCCGGGACTAGCGGGACTTGGGGATGAGCAGTTCTTC	CASSPPGLAGLGDEQFF
-	TRBV5-1	-	14	TRBJ1-1	TGCGCCAGCAGCTTGGCGGGAATCAGCACTGAAGCTTTCTTT	CASSLAGISTEAFF
-	TRBV27	-	15	TRBJ2-5	TGTGCCAGCAGTTTATCGAGGGGGAGTCAAGAGACCCAGTACTTC	CASSLSRGSQETQYF
few	TRBV6-1	-	14	TRBJ1-2	TGTGCCAGCAGTGAAGCGAGGAACCTCAAGGGCTACACCTTC	CASSEARNLKGYTF
-	TRBV4-1	-	17	TRBJ2-1	TGCGCCAGCAAGGGGGGTCGGTCTGAACTAGCGAGGAATGAGCAGTTCTTC	CASKGGRSELARNEQFF
large	TRBV27	TRBD1	15	TRBJ2-7	TGTGCCAGCAGTTTTCCGGGACAGGGGGTCTACGAGCAGTACTTC	CASSFPGQGVYEQYF
-	TRBV4-1	-	15	TRBJ2-7	TGCGCCAGCAGCCAAGAGGGCCGACCGAACAACGAGCAGTACTTC	CASSQEGRPNNEQYF
few	TRBV4-3	-	16	TRBJ2-3	TGCGCCAGCAGCCATGAAAAGCTAATTCCCACAGATACGCAGTATTTT	CASSHEKLIPTDTQYF
-	TRBV11-2	TRBD2	16	TRBJ2-1	TGTGCCAGCAGCCCGCCCGGGACTAGCGGGAGTCTGAAGCAGTTCTTC	CASSPPGTSGSLKQFF
-	TRBV7-9	-	15	TRBJ2-1	TGTGCCAGCAGCTTAACCCTGAGTGGCTCCAATGAGCAGTTCTTC	CASSLTLSGSNEQFF
-	TRBV10-2	-	14	TRBJ2-7	TGCGCCAGCAGGGGACCTAGCCTCTCCTACGAGCAGTACTTC	CASRGPSLSYEQYF
-	TRBV9	-	13	TRBJ2-1	TGTGCCAGCAGTTCTCTAGGCTACAATGAGCAGTTCTTC	CASSSLGYNEQFF
-	TRBV4-1	TRBD2	17	TRBJ2-3	TGCGCCAGCAGCCAAGATAGCCTAGCGGATAGCACAGATACGCAGTATTTT	CASSQDSLADSTDTQYF
-	TRBV28	-	16	TRBJ1-5	TGTGCCAGCAGTTCACCCCGGGGACAAAGCAATCAGCCCCAGCATTTT	CASSSPRGQSNQPQHF
-	TRBV9	-	17	TRBJ1-1	TGTGCCAGCAGCACCCCCCCGGGGGCTGTTTTGAACACTGAAGCTTTCTTT	CASSTPPGAVLNTEAFF
-	TRBV5-1	-	16	TRBJ2-7	TGCGCCAGCAGCTTGGACCGGGCGGTTCTCGCCTACGAGCAGTACTTC	CASSLDRAVLAYEQYF
-	TRBV6-5	TRBD2	15	TRBJ2-1	TGTGCCAGCAGTCAAAGCGGGAGGGCGTACAATGAGCAGTTCTTC	CASSQSGRAYNEQFF
-	TRBV7-8	-	18	TRBJ2-1	TGTGCCAGCAGCTTAGGCATAGGGCGGACGAGCTCCTACAATGAGCAGTTCTTC	CASSLGIGRTSSYNEQFF
-	TRBV9	TRBD2	16	TRBJ2-5	TGTGCCAGCAGCCCTAGCGGGGGTTGGGCCCCAGAGACCCAGTACTTC	CASSPSGGWAPETQYF
-	TRBV28	-	15	TRBJ2-2	TGTGCCAGCAGTTTAGGTCAGATGAACACCGGGGAGCTGTTTTTT	CASSLGQMNTGELFF
-	TRBV2	-	13	TRBJ1-1	TGTGCCAGCAGATTAACGGCAGAAACTGAAGCTTTCTTT	CASRLTAETEAFF
-	TRBV4-1	-	16	TRBJ2-7	TGCGCCAGCAGCCAAGATCTCGAAGGTTCGCACGGCGAGCAGTACTTC	CASSQDLEGSHGEQYF
-	TRBV5-8	-	15	TRBJ1-1	TGTGCCAGCAGCCCGATCGGACTTTTATACACTGAAGCTTTCTTT	CASSPIGLLYTEAFF
-	TRBV2	-	15	TRBJ2-7	TGTGCCACCGTACCCCGGGAAGGGTCGCCCTACGAGCAGTACTTC	CATVPREGSPYEQYF
few	TRBV4-1	TRBD1	15	TRBJ1-5	TGCGCCAGCAGCCAGGCCGACAGGGTATCTCAGCCCCAGCATTTT	CASSQADRVSQPQHF
-	TRBV10-3	-	14	TRBJ1-6	TGTGCCATCAGTGAATTGGGGATGCTTTCACCCCTCCACTTT	CAISELGMLSPLHF
-	TRBV20-1	-	10	TRBJ2-1	TGCAGTGCCGGGGGGCCTGAGCAGTTCTTC	CSAGGPEQFF
-	TRBV7-2	TRBD2	18	TRBJ2-3	TGTGCCAGCAGCTTATACTATTTGGGCGGGAGTAGCGCAGATACGCAGTATTTT	CASSLYYLGGSSADTQYF
few	TRBV5-1	-	12	TRBJ2-7	TGCGCCAGCAGCTTGCTACCCTACGAGCAGTACTTC	CASSLLPYEQYF
few	TRBV10-2	TRBD1	14	TRBJ2-5	TGCGCCAGCAGCGAGACAGGGTCCCAAGAGACCCAGTACTTC	CASSETGSQETQYF
-	TRBV29-1	-	15	TRBJ2-6	TGCAGCGTCCCCGGACAAAACTCTGGGGCCAACGTCCTGACTTTC	CSVPGQNSGANVLTF
-	TRBV28	TRBD2	15	TRBJ2-7	TGTGCCAGCAGCTTTCCGGGACTAGCGAAGAAGGAGCAGTACTTC	CASSFPGLAKKEQYF
-	TRBV27	TRBD1	14	TRBJ1-2	TGTGCCAGCAGTTTATCGACAGGGTTCAATGGCTACACCTTC	CASSLSTGFNGYTF
-	TRBV6-5	-	15	TRBJ2-3	TGTGCCAGCAGCACCGGACCGGTGGGGACAGATACGCAGTATTTT	CASSTGPVGTDTQYF
-	TRBV18	TRBD1	13	TRBJ1-4	TGTGCCAGCTCAAAGACAGGGGATGAAAAACTGTTTTTT	CASSKTGDEKLFF
-	TRBV7-2	TRBD2	13	TRBJ2-1	TGTGCCAGCAGCTTTGGGACTAGGAATGAGCAGTTCTTC	CASSFGTRNEQFF
-	TRBV6-1	-	11	TRBJ2-5	TGTGCCAGCGGGGAGGTGCAGACCCAGTACTTC	CASGEVQTQYF
large	TRBV9	-	15	TRBJ2-1	TGTGCCAGCAGCGTAGAGGCAGACTCCTACAATGAGCAGTTCTTC	CASSVEADSYNEQFF
-	TRBV6-5	-	12	TRBJ2-7	TGTGCCAGCAGAGAGAGGAGAGGAGAGCAGTACTTC	CASRERRGEQYF
few	TRBV9	TRBD1	15	TRBJ2-3	TGTGCCAGCAGCGCAGGACAGGGAGTCACAGATACGCAGTATTTT	CASSAGQGVTDTQYF
-	TRBV4-2	-	15	TRBJ2-4	TGTGCCAGCAGCCATACCGGAGAAGCCAAAAACATTCAGTACTTC	CASSHTGEAKNIQYF
once	TRBV20-1	-	9	TRBJ2-3	TGCAGTGCTTTAGATACGCAGTATTTT	CSALDTQYF